The following is a T cell receptor beta chain sequence with its context. Its antigen remains unidentified. The sample holds no much larger clone one base away, and base qualities are not on file. These data are taken from a study of CD8 T cells in ankylosing spondylitis (dated by TCRdb to 2017 to 2019). Describing the broader study: The study set out to find disease-linked TCR variants by profiling T cell receptor beta repertoires in ankylosing spondylitis patients and healthy donors. The whole study cohort included some 100 healthy donors and 25 ankylosing spondylitis patients. Samples of peripheral blood were taken, and for ankylosing spondylitis patients, synovial fluid was collected as well.

The germline V gene (reference sequence) sets CDR1 to DFQATT and CDR2 to SNEGSKA. Compared with germline, V lacks 1 base and J lacks 2 bases; bases without a gene match: 4. The cysteine opens and the phenylalanine closes a CDR3 of 15 amino acids. Solely the CDR3 DNA is kept, with 45 bases framed from the first base. Summary of the overall study and its limitations: Blood from ankylosing spondylitis patients appeared to be characterized by a TCR beta motif made up of several highly homologous amino acid variants. The disease-linked clones showed a CD8+ phenotype and occurred at relatively low frequencies in peripheral blood. Significant enrichment of the disease-linked clones was reported in matched synovial fluid samples from ankylosing spondylitis patients. Some motif variants were previously reported in synovial fluid and blood of reactive arthritis patients, suggesting common disease-initiation mechanisms.

The sequencer listed for this sample is Illumina HiSeq 2500. TCR beta libraries were prepared by quantitative 5'-RACE with molecular barcodes. The original pipeline was this. A new computational method based on a probabilistic model of VDJ rearrangement was used to identify disease-linked TCR variants. The public sequencing data were trimmed at Q25 with fastp and processed into clonotypes with MiXCR by TCRdb, which kept only in-frame beta chains. Rows with a matching CDR3 protein are joined into one entry that keeps the most common DNA and genes. Clone size and V and J calls follow TCRdb, not the original study. The sample contains about 140,000 distinct CDR3 sequences, under 35% of them found a single time. The ten largest clones add up to 6% of the sample. Synovial fluid samples were paired with blood samples taken from the same ankylosing spondylitis patients.

Recombination joined TRBV20-1 with TRBJ2-3; 9 bases in between match TRBD2. Sample: synovial fluid, either unsorted or a sorted T cell fraction (not recorded which). This clonotype was sampled from a male donor with ankylosing spondylitis. The nucleotide sequence is given as TGCAGTGCTAGAGGGTCTAGCGGGGCCACAGATACGCAGTATTTT. This codes for CSARGSSGATDTQYF.